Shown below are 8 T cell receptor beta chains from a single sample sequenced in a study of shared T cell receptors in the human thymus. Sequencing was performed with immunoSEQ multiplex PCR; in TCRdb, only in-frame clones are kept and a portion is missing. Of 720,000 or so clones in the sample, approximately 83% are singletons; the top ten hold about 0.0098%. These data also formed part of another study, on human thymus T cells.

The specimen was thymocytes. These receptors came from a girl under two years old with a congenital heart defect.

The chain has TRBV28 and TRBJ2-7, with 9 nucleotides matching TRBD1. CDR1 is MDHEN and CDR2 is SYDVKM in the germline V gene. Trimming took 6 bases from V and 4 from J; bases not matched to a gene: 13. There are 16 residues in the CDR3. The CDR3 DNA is TGTGCCAGCAGATGTTCCGGGACAGGGTTGAAGTACGAGCAGTACTTC. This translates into CASRCSGTGLKYEQYF.

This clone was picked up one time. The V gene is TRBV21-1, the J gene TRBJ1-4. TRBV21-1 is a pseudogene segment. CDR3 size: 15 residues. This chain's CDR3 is CASSTKRATNEKLFF. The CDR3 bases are TGTGCCAGCAGCACTAAGCGAGCAACTAATGAAAAACTGTTTTTT.

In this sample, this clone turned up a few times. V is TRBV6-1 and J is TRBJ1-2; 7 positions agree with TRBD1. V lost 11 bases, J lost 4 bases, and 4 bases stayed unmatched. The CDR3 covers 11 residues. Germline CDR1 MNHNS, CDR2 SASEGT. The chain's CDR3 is CACDRAYGYTF. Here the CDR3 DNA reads TGTGCCTGCGACAGGGCCTATGGCTACACCTTC.

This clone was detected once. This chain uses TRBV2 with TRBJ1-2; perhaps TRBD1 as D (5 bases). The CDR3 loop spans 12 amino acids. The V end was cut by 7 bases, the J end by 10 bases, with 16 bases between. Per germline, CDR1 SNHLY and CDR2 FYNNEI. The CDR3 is CASIRGGNHYTF. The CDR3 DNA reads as TGTGCCAGCATCCGTGGGGGGAACCACTACACCTTC.

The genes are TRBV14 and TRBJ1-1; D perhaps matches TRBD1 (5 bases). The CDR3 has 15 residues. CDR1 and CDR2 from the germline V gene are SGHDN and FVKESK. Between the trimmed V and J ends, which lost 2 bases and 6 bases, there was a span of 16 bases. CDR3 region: CASSQQTAPFAEAFF. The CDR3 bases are TGTGCCAGCAGCCAACAGACAGCCCCATTCGCTGAAGCTTTCTTT.

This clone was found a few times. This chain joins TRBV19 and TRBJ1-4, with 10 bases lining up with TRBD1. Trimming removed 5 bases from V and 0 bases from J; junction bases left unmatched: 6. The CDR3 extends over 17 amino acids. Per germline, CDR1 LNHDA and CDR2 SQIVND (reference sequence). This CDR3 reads CASSPGQGEPTNEKLFF. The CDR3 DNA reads TGTGCCAGTAGTCCCGGACAGGGGGAGCCAACTAATGAAAAACTGTTTTTT.

The CDR3 is CASSSYAFSPGQDRTDTQYF. As DNA, the CDR3 is TGCGCCAGCAGCTCGTACGCGTTCTCACCGGGACAGGACCGCACAGATACGCAGTATTTT. The chain joins TRBV5-1 to TRBJ2-3, with TRBD1 matching 8 bases. The CDR3 length is 20 residues. With 3 bases clipped from V and 1 base from J, the junction kept 19 bases outside the gene matches. CDR1 is SGHRS and CDR2 is YFSETQ in the germline V gene.

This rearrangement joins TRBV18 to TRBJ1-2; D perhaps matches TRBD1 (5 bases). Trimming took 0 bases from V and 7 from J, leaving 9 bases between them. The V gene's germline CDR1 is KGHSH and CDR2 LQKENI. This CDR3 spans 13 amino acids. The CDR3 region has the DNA TGTGCCAGCTCACCACCGGGGGGATTTGGCTACACCTTC. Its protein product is CASSPPGGFGYTF.